This TCR beta chain was captured in a study of PD-1 blockade in classical Hodgkin lymphoma. Study-level points and caveats: Healthy donors were reported to have higher baseline TCR diversity than newly diagnosed patients. Exclusion was applied to patients who started nivolumab under 1 year after ASCT.

Exposure to brentuximab vedotin varied, and each patient had relapsed following autologous stem cell transplantation. Responses achieved at best were complete response, partial response or progressive disease. In regard to this clone: Its antigen is undetermined.

Clones were read by immunoSEQ multiplex PCR, and TCRdb kept only the in-frame ones, dropping some. The sample lists over 20,000 clones, 80% occurring once. Trimming pared 1 base from V and 2 bases from J, leaving 4 bases between. Per the germline V gene, CDR1 is SGHKS and CDR2 is YYEKEE (reference sequence). The CDR3 totals 12 residues. The sample was peripheral blood mononuclear cells (PBMCs), taken at baseline. The receptor was derived from a human donor with classical Hodgkin lymphoma. The rearrangement uses TRBV5-5 and TRBJ2-7, with unresolved D. CDR3: CASSLNAYEQYF. In nucleotides, the CDR3 is TGTGCCAGCAGCTTGAACGCCTACGAGCAGTACTTC.